This T cell receptor beta chain was captured in a study of CD8 T cells in ankylosing spondylitis. The study's findings and limits: A TCR beta motif of several highly homologous variants seemed to mark ankylosing spondylitis blood. Clones that were linked to disease were CD8+ and were relatively rare in peripheral blood.

Germline V gene data show CDR1 as SGDLS and CDR2 as YYNGEE. After removal of 4 bases from V and 7 bases from J, the junction contained 13 bases not matched to a gene. This CDR3 has 16 residues. This clonotype was seen once. Its antigen is still unknown. One entry per CDR3 protein results from TCRdb running MiXCR on the 5' RACE reads. The repertoire holds over 700,000 distinct CDR3 sequences, with around 17% as singletons. The receptor was derived from a male donor with ankylosing spondylitis. V gene TRBV9 combines with J gene TRBJ1-4, with TRBD1 identical over 7 bases. Material for sequencing was blood, either unsorted or a sorted T cell fraction (not recorded which). This CDR3 is CASSPLADRVGEKLFF. The DNA for the CDR3 is TGTGCCAGCAGCCCGCTAGCAGACAGGGTCGGTGAAAAACTGTTTTTT. Supplemented by reference TRBV9 and TRBJ1-4, the full variable domain reads DSGVTQTPKHLITATGQRVTLRCSPRSGDLSVYWYQQSLDQGLQFLIQYYNGEERAKGNILERFSAQQFPDLHSELNLSSLELGDSALYFCASSPLADRVGEKLFFGSGTQLSVL.